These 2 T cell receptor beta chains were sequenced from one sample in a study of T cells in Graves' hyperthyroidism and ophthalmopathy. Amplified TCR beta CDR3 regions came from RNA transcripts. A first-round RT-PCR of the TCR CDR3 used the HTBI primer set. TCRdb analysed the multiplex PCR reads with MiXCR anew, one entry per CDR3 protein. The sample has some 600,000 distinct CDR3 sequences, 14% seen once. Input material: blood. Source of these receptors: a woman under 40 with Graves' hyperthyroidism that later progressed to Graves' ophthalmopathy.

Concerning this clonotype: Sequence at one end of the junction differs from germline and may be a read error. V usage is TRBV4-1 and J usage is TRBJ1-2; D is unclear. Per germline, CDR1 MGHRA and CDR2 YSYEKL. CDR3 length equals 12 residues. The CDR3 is CASSQDNCGYTF. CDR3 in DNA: TGCGCCAGCAGCCAGGATAACTGTGGCTACACCTTC.

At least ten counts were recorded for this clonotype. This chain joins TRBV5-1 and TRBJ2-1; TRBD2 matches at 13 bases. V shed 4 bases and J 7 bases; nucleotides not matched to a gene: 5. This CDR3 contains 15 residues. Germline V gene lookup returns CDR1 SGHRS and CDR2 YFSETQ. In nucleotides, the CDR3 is TGCGCCAGCAGCCGGACTAGCGGGAGCTTAAATGAGCAGTTCTTC. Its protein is CASSRTSGSLNEQFF.